A selection of T cell receptor beta chains follows, all from one sample in a study of Tregs in tolerant kidney transplant recipients. TCRdb's copy holds only in-frame clones and misses some; the assay was immunoSEQ multiplex PCR. Of about 20,000 clones detected, roughly 82% appear once; the ten largest clones hold 2% to 2.5%. The sequenced sample was Tregs from blood. All receptors come from a human donor in good health. Each CDR3 is given with its conserved first and last residue. The D gene is left open where the match is weak. Rows may omit the clone size; those that give it use once, few, many or a size class.

CAGGGEGDNPTGDTQYF	TGTGCCGGGGGAGGGGAGGGTGACAACCCGACGGGAGATACGCAGTATTTT	TRBD2	-	TRBV19	TRBJ2-3
CASSVGEGGTYNEQFF	TGTGCCAGCAGCGTAGGTGAGGGGGGGACCTACAATGAGCAGTTCTTC	-	-	TRBV9	TRBJ2-1
CASSLGLAGGPGMYEQYF	TGCGCCAGCAGCTTGGGACTAGCGGGAGGTCCGGGTATGTACGAGCAGTACTTC	TRBD2	few	TRBV5-1	TRBJ2-7
CASSLEGSAVYGYTF	TGCGCCAGCAGCTTGGAAGGGAGTGCAGTATATGGCTACACCTTC	-	-	TRBV5-1	TRBJ1-2
CSAYSGNTIYF	TGCAGTGCCTACTCTGGAAACACCATATATTTT	-	-	TRBV20-1	TRBJ1-3
CASSVGDSSGGELFF	TGTGCCAGCAGCGTAGGGGACTCCTCCGGCGGGGAGCTGTTTTTT	-	-	TRBV9	TRBJ2-2
CASSLTGHPGETQYF	TGTGCCAGCAGCTTGACGGGACATCCAGGGGAGACCCAGTACTTC	-	-	TRBV7-3	TRBJ2-5
CSPQGQGPPNYGYTF	TGTTCCCCTCAGGGACAGGGCCCACCTAACTATGGCTACACCTTC	TRBD1	-	TRBV7-8	TRBJ1-2
CATSRDVITDTQYF	TGTGCCACCAGCAGAGACGTAATTACAGATACGCAGTATTTT	-	-	TRBV15	TRBJ2-3
CASSGGAGTSTTDTQYF	TGTGCCAGCAGTGGAGGGGCCGGGACTAGCACCACAGATACGCAGTATTTT	TRBD2	-	TRBV2	TRBJ2-3
CASSVPGQGVGEQYF	TGTGCCAGCAGCGTACCGGGACAGGGAGTTGGCGAGCAGTACTTC	TRBD1	-	TRBV5-4	TRBJ2-7